This T cell receptor beta chain derives from a study of low-dose radiotherapy and immunotherapy resistance in tumors. Primers targeting TRAV and TRBV primed first-strand cDNA, covering alpha and beta chains. The authors amplified TCRs for 20 to 25 PCR cycles with a constant-region primer and a V-primer adapter. Researchers amplified the isolated mRNA using in vitro transcription. Using its own MiXCR run on the reads, TCRdb lists one record per CDR3 protein. Seen here are about 39,000 distinct CDR3 sequences, 20% to 25% observed once, and the top ten hold about 8.3%. Stated time point: after trial treatment. Treatment reported: LDRT plus nivolumab, ipilimumab, low-dose cyclophosphamide and aspirin (RACIN trial). Eligibility was restricted to patients presenting with advanced solid tumors that lacked tumor-infiltrating lymphocytes. The length of the CDR3 is 17 residues. V was clipped by 0 bases and J by 2 bases, with 16 bases between them. The germline CDR1 and CDR2 sequences are MNHNY and SVGAGI (reference sequence).

This clonotype occurred many times. The sequencing here drew on PBMCs, taken after low-dose radiotherapy plus immunotherapy. This receptor was obtained from a female donor with ovarian cancer. The gene calls are TRBV6-6 and TRBJ2-5; D is ambiguous. DNA of the CDR3: TGTGCCAGCAGTTACTCGAAGGGCCAGACTGCACAAGAGACCCAGTACTTC. Protein product: CASSYSKGQTAQETQYF.